The rows below give T cell receptor beta chains drawn from one sample of a study of shared T cell receptors in the human thymus. Measured with immunoSEQ multiplex PCR; TCRdb has only the in-frame clones, and not every one. Of some 640,000 clones listed, about 90% are singletons. The sample was also linked to a second study, of human thymus T cells.

Sequenced: thymocytes. All receptors come from a boy under two years old with a congenital heart defect. Each CDR3 is given with its conserved first and last residue. The D gene is left open where the match is weak. Clone sizes are given selectively: once, few, many, or a class where the clone is expanded.

j_call v_call clone_size d_call cdr3_nt cdr3_aa
TRBJ2-1 TRBV4-3 . . TGCGCCAGCAGCCCCGCGGGGACCTACAATGAGCAGTTCTTC CASSPAGTYNEQFF
TRBJ1-4 TRBV30 . TRBD1 TGTGCCTGGACGATCGGACAGGGCGGGAGTGAAAAACTGTTTTTT CAWTIGQGGSEKLFF
TRBJ2-1 TRBV30 once TRBD2 TGTGCCTGGAGTCCCAGAGCGAGACTAGCTAACAATGAGCAGTTCTTC CAWSPRARLANNEQFF
TRBJ2-7 TRBV7-9 once . TGTGCCAGCAGCTTAACAGGGTCAAGTAGTTACGAGCAGTACTTC CASSLTGSSSYEQYF
TRBJ1-1 TRBV29-1 once TRBD1 TGCAGCGTCTATTTAACGGGACAGCAGAGGAAGGCTTTCTTT CSVYLTGQQRKAFF
TRBJ2-6 TRBV7-9 . . TGTGCCAGCAGCTTAGGGACTAACTCTGGGGCCAACGTCCTGACTTTC CASSLGTNSGANVLTF
TRBJ2-7 TRBV27 . . TGTGCCAGCAGTTTGCAGGGTCCCTACGAGCAGTACTTC CASSLQGPYEQYF
TRBJ1-2 TRBV5-4 . . TGTGCCAGCAGCACGACAGCAAACTATGGCTACACCTTC CASSTTANYGYTF
TRBJ2-3 TRBV30 . . TGTGCCTGGAAGGTGTGGGGGGGCATTGAGAATACGCAGTATTTT CAWKVWGGIENTQYF
TRBJ2-7 TRBV6-5 . . TGTGCCAGCAGTTACTCTCTCCGGGGACAAACCTACGAGCAGTACTTC CASSYSLRGQTYEQYF
TRBJ2-6 TRBV7-9 . . TGTGCCAGCAGCTTAGGGCAGTCCATAATGGCACCTGGGGCCAACGTCCTGACTTTC CASSLGQSIMAPGANVLTF